This T cell receptor beta chain was sequenced in a study of cytomegalovirus exposure and HLA in healthy donors. The data were produced by immunoSEQ multiplex PCR, yet TCRdb's version contains in-frame clones alone and is incomplete. The sample contains about 220,000 clones, just under 90% of which appear only once. The specimen was PBMCs. The receptor was isolated from a man between 18 and 29 years old in good health and CMV-seronegative.

The CDR3 sequence: CASSLGWREGRRETQYF. For the CDR3, the DNA is TGTGCCAGCAGCTTAGGATGGCGGGAAGGGCGACGAGAGACCCAGTACTTC. The V gene is TRBV11-2, the J gene TRBJ2-5; TRBD2 is a possible D gene (6 bases). CDR3 size: 17 residues. The V gene's germline CDR1 is SGHAT and CDR2 FQNNGV. V was clipped by 1 base and J by 4 bases, with 19 bases between them.